The 27 T cell receptor beta chains presented below share a single source sample, sequenced in a study of CD8+ T cells in alopecia areata. This sample's treatment: oral pan-JAK inhibitor, 5-10 mg twice daily. After isolation, RNA underwent reverse transcription to generate cDNA as the sequencing template. Some clones are missing from TCRdb's copy, which holds only in-frame ones; the method was immunoSEQ multiplex PCR. This sample carries roughly 200,000 clones, 55% to 70% of them seen once, and the ten largest clones take over 3%. Material: CD4+ T cells sorted from blood, obtained at week 4, from a patient treated with tofacitinib. These receptors were obtained from a human donor with alopecia areata.

J is TRBJ1-6 and V is TRBV30; maybe TRBD1 (6 bases). The CDR3 sequence is 13 residues long. Trimming left V 1 base short and J 11 bases short, with 12 bases between. CDR1 GTSNPN and CDR2 SVGIG come from the germline V gene (reference sequence). The CDR3 reads CAWSATGLAPLHF. CDR3 nucleotides: TGTGCCTGGAGTGCTACAGGGCTTGCACCCCTCCACTTT.

This sequence joins TRBV29-1 and TRBJ1-1; no firm D call. V was pared by 3 bases and J by 1 base, with 3 bases between. Germline-derived CDR1 and CDR2 are SQVTM and ANQGSEA. The CDR3 sequence is 11 residues long. The CDR3 coding sequence is TGCAGCGTTGATTCGAACACTGAAGCTTTCTTT. Protein product: CSVDSNTEAFF.

This chain links TRBV6-6 with TRBJ1-1; D is possibly TRBD1 (5 bases). Germline-derived CDR1 and CDR2 are MNHNY and SVGAGI (reference sequence). V was trimmed by 8 bases and J by 5 bases, leaving 21 bases between them. This CDR3 has 15 residues. CDR3 loop: CASLTYSSGGTEAFF. In DNA form, the CDR3 reads TGTGCCAGCCTTACTTACTCCTCTGGGGGGACTGAAGCTTTCTTT.

The chain recombines TRBV6-6 with TRBJ1-1; perhaps TRBD1 as D (6 bases). The germline V gene encodes CDR1 MNHNY and CDR2 SVGAGI (reference sequence). V was pared by 9 bases and J by 5 bases, with 22 bases between. The CDR3 is 15 residues long. The CDR3 region is CASTPGYTGRTEAFF. As DNA, the CDR3 is TGTGCCAGTACCCCAGGATACACAGGGAGAACTGAAGCTTTCTTT.

The chain is built from TRBV5-1 and TRBJ1-3; D is ambiguous. Germline V CDR1 and CDR2: SGHRS, YFSETQ. The CDR3 consists of 15 residues. V was shortened by 0 bases and J by 3 bases, with 10 bases between the two germline ends. As DNA, the CDR3 is TGCGCCAGCAGCTTGGACAGTCAAGGTGGAAACACCATATATTTT. This codes for CASSLDSQGGNTIYF.

The rearrangement links TRBV5-1 to TRBJ2-2; no clear D. The ends were cut back, 0 bases at V and 4 bases at J, with 13 bases in the middle. The CDR3 totals 16 residues. Looked up from germline, CDR1 is SGHRS and CDR2 is YFSETQ. As DNA, the CDR3 is TGCGCCAGCAGCTTGGAGACTGGTAGTTTCACCGGGGAGCTGTTTTTT. Its translation is CASSLETGSFTGELFF. Based on the CDR3 plus reference TRBV5-1 and TRBJ2-2, the full variable domain is KAGVTQTPRYLIKTRGQQVTLSCSPISGHRSVSWYQQTPGQGLQFLFEYFSETQRNKGNFPGRFSGRQFSNSRSEMNVSTLELGDSALYLCASSLETGSFTGELFFGEGSRLTVL.

CDR3 loop: CASSRDVGLQEETQYF. The CDR3 coding sequence is TGTGCCAGCAGCCGAGATGTGGGACTCCAAGAAGAGACCCAGTACTTC. The rearrangement uses TRBV4-2 and TRBJ2-5; possible D gene TRBD2, 6 bases. V was shortened by 4 bases and J by 3 bases, with 18 bases between the two germline ends. The CDR3 contains 16 residues. Germline CDR1 LGHNA, CDR2 YNFKEQ.

This rearrangement joins TRBV29-1 to TRBJ1-2, with 9 bases lining up with TRBD1. V dropped 4 bases and J dropped 1; count of bases not matched to a gene: 10. Germline V gene lookup returns CDR1 SQVTM and CDR2 ANQGSEA. This CDR3 is built from 16 residues. CDR3 sequence (DNA): TGCAGCGTTGGTGGACAGGGGAATACGAATAACTATGGCTACACCTTC. Protein product: CSVGGQGNTNNYGYTF.

This clone turned up a few times. The rearrangement uses TRBV7-8 and TRBJ2-2; TRBD2 might be the D (5 bases). The CDR3 spans 13 residues. CDR1 and CDR2 (germline): SGHVS, FQNEAQ. With 0 bases removed from V and 8 bases from J, the gap between germline ends came to 7 bases. CDR3 nucleotides: TGTGCCAGCAGCTTAGCGGAGGAGGGGGAGCTGTTTTTT. This sequence encodes CASSLAEEGELFF.

This clone has just one count. Other DNA sequences in this sample translate to the same CDR3. This rearrangement joins TRBV7-9 to TRBJ2-7; D perhaps matches TRBD2 (6 bases). Germline CDR1 is SEHNR and CDR2 is FQNEAQ (reference sequence). Trimming took off 1 base at V and 0 bases at J, with 7 bases between the two ends. There are 14 residues in the CDR3. CDR3 bases: TGTGCCAGCAGCTTAGGGGGACTCTCCTACGAGCAGTACTTC. This sequence encodes CASSLGGLSYEQYF.

The chain employs TRBV25-1 and TRBJ2-3; D remains unclear. Trimming cost V 3 bases and J 0 bases, with 10 bases left between them. The CDR3 length is 15 residues. CDR1 is MGHDK, CDR2 SYGVNS, per germline. The CDR3 here is CASSDRATSTDTQYF. The CDR3 region has the DNA TGTGCCAGCAGTGACCGGGCAACTAGCACAGATACGCAGTATTTT.

CDR3 region: CASSAGLGEGEETQYF. CDR3 DNA: TGTGCCAGCAGCGCGGGGCTAGGAGAAGGCGAGGAGACCCAGTACTTC. The chain combines TRBV9 with TRBJ2-5; D assignment may be TRBD1 or TRBD2 (5 bases each). The CDR3 is made up of 16 amino acids. Trimming shortened V by 3 bases and J by 5 bases, and 20 bases separated the two germline ends. Looked up from germline, CDR1 is SGDLS and CDR2 is YYNGEE.

In DNA, the CDR3 is TGTGCCAGCAGTTTAGGGGCCAGGACAGGACTCTATGGCTACACCTTC. This gives the protein CASSLGARTGLYGYTF. The chain combines TRBV27 with TRBJ1-2; 7 bases are a match to TRBD1. CDR1 is MNHEY, CDR2 SMNVEV, per germline (reference sequence). V was clipped by 2 bases and J by 4 bases; unmatched bases: 10. This CDR3 spans 16 amino acids.

The CDR3 DNA reads as TGTGCCAGCAGCCAAGAAGAGGGATGGAGCGCTGGGGCCAACGTCCTGACTTTC. This sequence encodes CASSQEEGWSAGANVLTF. The chain is built from TRBV14 and TRBJ2-6; a possible D gene is TRBD2 (5 bases). Per the germline V gene, CDR1 is SGHDN and CDR2 is FVKESK. The CDR3 is 18 amino acids. V lost 0 bases, J lost 2 bases, and 14 bases lay in between.

V gene TRBV2 combines with J gene TRBJ2-1, with 10 positions matching TRBD2. The junction had 6 bases not matched to a gene; V was cut back by 9 bases and J by 4 bases. This CDR3 comprises 14 residues. Germline V lookup: CDR1 SNHLY, CDR2 FYNNEI. CDR3 sequence (DNA): TGTGCCAGTCGAGCGGGGGGGTCATACAATGAGCAGTTCTTC. Protein product: CASRAGGSYNEQFF.

This clone was counted a single time. This chain joins TRBV6-5 and TRBJ2-5; 12 nucleotides agree with TRBD2. CDR1 and CDR2 (germline): MNHEY, SVGAGI. V was clipped by 2 bases and J by 5 bases; unmatched bases: 6. This CDR3 region has 16 residues. CDR3 sequence reads: CASSYPSGGAAETQYF. The DNA of the CDR3 is TGTGCCAGCAGTTACCCTAGCGGGGGGGCCGCTGAGACCCAGTACTTC.

The CDR3: CASSRTSWYEQYF. Here the CDR3 DNA reads TGTGCCAGCAGCCGGACTAGTTGGTACGAGCAGTACTTC. The chain is built from TRBV7-2 and TRBJ2-7; TRBD2 agrees at 7 bases. Germline lookup yields CDR1 SGHTA and CDR2 FQGNSA. Trimming cost V 5 bases and J 4 bases; bases outside gene matches: 5. The CDR3 has 13 residues.

This sequence joins TRBV5-1 and TRBJ1-4; maybe TRBD1 (6 bases). The CDR3 covers 14 residues. CDR1 SGHRS and CDR2 YFSETQ come from the germline V gene. V lost 3 bases to trimming and J lost 2 bases, with 8 bases between them. The CDR3 DNA follows: TGCGCCAGCAGCTGGGGGCAGACTAATGAAAAACTGTTTTTT. It codes for CASSWGQTNEKLFF.

The chain carries TRBV9 and TRBJ2-4, with D tentatively TRBD1 or TRBD2 (5 bases each). Trimming pared 2 bases from V and 5 bases from J, leaving 17 bases between. The length of the CDR3 is 16 residues. In germline, CDR1 is SGDLS, CDR2 YYNGEE. CDR3: CASSVGQGTFQNIQYF. The CDR3 DNA sequence: TGTGCCAGCAGCGTGGGGCAAGGGACGTTCCAAAACATTCAGTACTTC.

The V gene is TRBV29-1, the J gene TRBJ2-7, with unresolved D. Trimming took off 5 bases at V and 3 bases at J, with 11 bases between the two ends. Germline V gives CDR1 SQVTM, CDR2 ANQGSEA. The CDR3 has 12 amino acids. The CDR3 nucleotides read TGCAGCGTTCAACCCCCAGGCTACGAGCAGTACTTC. Amino acid sequence: CSVQPPGYEQYF.

V is TRBV14 and J is TRBJ2-5; 11 positions match TRBD1. J was trimmed by 2 bases and V by 5 bases; bases with no gene match: 7. CDR3 length: 16 amino acids. Germline CDR1 reads SGHDN; CDR2 reads FVKESK. The CDR3 spells CASSSPGTGGQETQYF. The CDR3 nucleotides read TGTGCCAGCAGCAGCCCCGGGACAGGGGGACAAGAGACCCAGTACTTC. Supplemented by reference TRBV14 and TRBJ2-5, the full variable domain reads EAGVTQFPSHSVIEKGQTVTLRCDPISGHDNLYWYRRVMGKEIKFLLHFVKESKQDESGMPNNRFLAERTGGTYSTLKVQPAELEDSGVYFCASSSPGTGGQETQYFGPGTRLLVL.

This clone came up a few times. V usage is TRBV30 and J usage is TRBJ1-1, with D tentatively TRBD1 (5 bases). The germline gives CDR1 GTSNPN, CDR2 SVGIG (reference sequence). This CDR3 contains 15 residues. Between the trimmed V and J ends, which lost 1 base and 0 bases, there was a span of 12 bases. Written as DNA, the CDR3 is TGTGCCTGGAGTGCTCTACAAGGGGTGAACACTGAAGCTTTCTTT. Protein: CAWSALQGVNTEAFF.

The chain couples TRBV30 to TRBJ2-3; D remains unclear. Trimming pared 7 bases from V and 1 base from J, leaving 9 bases between. Germline values: CDR1 GTSNPN, CDR2 SVGIG (reference sequence). The CDR3 spans 12 residues. The CDR3 DNA sequence: TGTGCCTACATATACGGCACAGATACGCAGTATTTT. Translating it yields CAYIYGTDTQYF.

This chain joins TRBV29-1 and TRBJ1-1; D is unresolved. Germline assignment: CDR1 SQVTM and CDR2 ANQGSEA. This CDR3 is 15 amino acids long. Trimming pared 5 bases from V and 0 bases from J, leaving 16 bases between. For the CDR3, the DNA is TGCAGCGTTAGCGTTTCAGGCGACCTGAACACTGAAGCTTTCTTT. Its protein is CSVSVSGDLNTEAFF.

This clone was recorded only once. The chain recombines TRBV29-1 with TRBJ2-1; D may match TRBD1 or TRBD2 (5 bases each). Trimming cost V 4 bases and J 7 bases, with 14 bases left between them. This CDR3 has 13 residues. Germline CDR1 and CDR2: SQVTM and ANQGSEA. The CDR3 is CSVVRGWGNEQFF. The CDR3 nucleotides are TGCAGCGTTGTTCGTGGTTGGGGGAATGAGCAGTTCTTC.

The CDR3 sequence: CASRRAGTAYNEQFF. The CDR3 DNA sequence: TGTGCCAGCAGGAGAGCTGGGACCGCCTACAATGAGCAGTTCTTC. V and J are TRBV7-2 and TRBJ2-1; D is perhaps TRBD1 or TRBD2 (5 bases each). This CDR3 comprises 15 residues. Trimming stripped 6 bases from V and 2 bases from J, with 14 bases between. Germline V gene lookup returns CDR1 SGHTA and CDR2 FQGNSA.

V and J are TRBV11-1 and TRBJ2-2; 8 nucleotides line up with TRBD2. Germline CDR1 and CDR2: SGHAT and FQDESV (reference sequence). The V gene end was trimmed by 6 bases and the J gene end by 1 base; junction bases not matched to a gene: 16. The CDR3 loop spans 19 amino acids. The CDR3 bases are TGTGCCAGCAGTTCTTCCCCGGGACTAGTCCGGATGAACACCGGGGAGCTGTTTTTT. It encodes CASSSSPGLVRMNTGELFF.